Presented here are 25 T cell receptor beta chains from one specimen sequenced in a study of beta chain features in type 1 diabetes. The investigators reverse transcribed all of the isolated RNA, so they sequenced expressed TCRB transcripts. Sequencing was performed with immunoSEQ multiplex PCR; in TCRdb, only in-frame clones are kept and a portion is missing. The sample includes 200,000 to 250,000 clones, roughly 10% of them seen just once. The material sequenced was central memory CD4+ T cells from blood. The receptors come from a man younger than 30 in good health.

This clone was seen at least ten times. This sequence joins TRBV27 and TRBJ2-1, with 11 bases lining up with TRBD2. The V and J ends lost 5 bases and 6 bases, in that order; junction bases with no gene match: 6. Germline V CDR1 and CDR2: MNHEY, SMNVEV (reference sequence). The CDR3 length is 15 residues. This chain's CDR3 is CASSKGLAVVNEQFF. The CDR3 DNA sequence: TGTGCCAGCAGTAAGGGACTAGCGGTCGTCAATGAGCAGTTCTTC.

This chain links TRBV18 with TRBJ1-1; 7 nucleotides agree with TRBD1. The CDR3 is 14 residues long. The germline CDR1 and CDR2 sequences are KGHSH and LQKENI. V shed 8 bases and J 0 bases; nucleotides not matched to a gene: 6. This chain's CDR3 is CASRAGQLNTEAFF. CDR3 DNA: TGTGCCAGCCGCGCGGGACAGTTGAACACTGAAGCTTTCTTT.

This clone has just a few counts. This chain joins TRBV29-1 and TRBJ2-6; D unresolved. V lost 7 bases to trimming and J lost 1 base, with 11 bases between them. Germline-derived CDR1 and CDR2 are SQVTM and ANQGSEA. The CDR3 sequence is 14 residues long. The CDR3 is CSALGESGANVLTF. The CDR3 nucleotides are TGCAGCGCCCTGGGCGAATCTGGGGCCAACGTCCTGACTTTC. The full variable domain, in which reference TRBV29-1 and TRBJ2-6 provide the parts outside the CDR3, is SAVISQKPSRDICQRGTSLTIQCQVDSQVTMMFWYRQQPGQSLTLIATANQGSEATYESGFVIDKFPISRPNLTFSTLTVSNMSPEDSSIYLCSALGESGANVLTFGAGSRLTVL.

This chain joins TRBV18 and TRBJ2-5; tentatively, D is TRBD2 (5 bases). The CDR3 has 13 amino acids. Trimming took 4 bases from V and 4 from J, leaving 10 bases between them. CDR1 is KGHSH and CDR2 is LQKENI in the germline V gene. The CDR3: CASSRGLGETQYF. The DNA of the CDR3 is TGTGCCAGCTCACGCGGACTGGGAGAGACCCAGTACTTC.

This chain joins TRBV29-1 and TRBJ2-1; 9 nucleotides line up with TRBD2. The CDR3 loop spans 16 amino acids. Germline lookup yields CDR1 SQVTM and CDR2 ANQGSEA. The V gene end was trimmed by 2 bases and the J gene end by 4 bases; junction bases not matched to a gene: 9. In DNA form, the CDR3 reads TGCAGCGTTGAATTCGGGCGGGAGGGCCGATACAATGAGCAGTTCTTC. Translated, it gives CSVEFGREGRYNEQFF.

This clone was observed a few times. The junction departs from the called germline gene at one end, perhaps through a read error. The chain links TRBV7-9 to TRBJ2-3; the match to TRBD2 covers 10 bases. Germline V CDR1 and CDR2: SEHNR, FQNEAQ (reference sequence). The CDR3 covers 14 residues. The CDR3 here is CASSLGTSGRRLNF. CDR3 bases: TGTGCCAGCAGCTTAGGGACTAGCGGTCGCCGGCTTAATTTT.

The chain combines TRBV11-2 with TRBJ2-3, with a possible D match to TRBD2 (5 bases). The CDR3 runs 16 residues. Germline assignment: CDR1 SGHAT and CDR2 FQNNGV. V was pared by 4 bases and J by 0 bases, with 14 bases between. The CDR3 bases are TGTGCCAGCAGCTCAAGAGGAGGCGGAAGCACAGATACGCAGTATTTT. Translated: CASSSRGGGSTDTQYF.

This clone was observed a few times. This rearrangement joins TRBV30 to TRBJ2-3; 8 bases agree with TRBD2. The CDR3 spans 16 residues. CDR1 is GTSNPN and CDR2 is SVGIG in the germline V gene (reference sequence). The V gene end was trimmed by 3 bases and the J gene end by 1 base; junction bases not matched to a gene: 9. CDR3: CAWSPYGAGGTDTQYF. DNA of the CDR3: TGTGCCTGGAGCCCCTATGGAGCGGGAGGCACAGATACGCAGTATTTT.

The CDR3 DNA sequence: TGCGCCAGCAGCCAACCTTTGGACAGGGGGAATAACTATGGCTACACCTTC. Translating gives CASSQPLDRGNNYGYTF. The chain uses TRBV4-1 and TRBJ1-2; 10 positions match TRBD1. CDR3 length: 17 residues. Germline assignment: CDR1 MGHRA and CDR2 YSYEKL. V was pared by 2 bases and J by 1 base, with 7 bases of the junction left unmatched.

The rearrangement uses TRBV5-4 and TRBJ1-1; no reliable D call. V gave up 0 bases and J gave up 0 bases, with 9 bases separating them. This CDR3 contains 15 residues. Germline V gives CDR1 SGHNT, CDR2 YYREEE (reference sequence). The CDR3 region has the DNA TGTGCCAGCAGCTTGGATGAGAGTATGAACACTGAAGCTTTCTTT. Translation: CASSLDESMNTEAFF.

This clone was counted a few times. J is TRBJ2-7 and V is TRBV30; a possible D gene is TRBD2 (5 bases). This CDR3 comprises 13 residues. V was pared by 3 bases and J by 2 bases, with 11 bases between. In germline, CDR1 is GTSNPN, CDR2 SVGIG (reference sequence). DNA for the CDR3: TGTGCCTGGAGCGGGATCAGAGCCTACGAGCAGTACTTC. Protein: CAWSGIRAYEQYF. The full variable domain, with the rest looked up from reference TRBV30 and TRBJ2-7, is SQTIHQWPATLVQPVGSPLSLECTVEGTSNPNLYWYRQAAGRGLQLLFYSVGIGQISSEVPQNLSASRPQDRQFILSSKKLLLSDSGFYLCAWSGIRAYEQYFGPGTRLTVT.

This clone was counted a few times. The chain is built from TRBV19 and TRBJ2-6; 7 bases fit TRBD2. Germline V gene data show CDR1 as LNHDA and CDR2 as SQIVND (reference sequence). Germline trimming cut 9 bases from V and 0 bases from J; bases unmatched to any gene: 14. This CDR3 contains 18 residues. This CDR3 reads CASGKLAPRTSGANVLTF. CDR3 DNA sequence: TGTGCCAGCGGGAAACTAGCGCCCAGAACCTCTGGGGCCAACGTCCTGACTTTC. The variable domain in full, completed from reference TRBV19 and TRBJ2-6, reads DGGITQSPKYLFRKEGQNVTLSCEQNLNHDAMYWYRQDPGQGLRLIYYSQIVNDFQKGDIAEGYSVSREKKESFPLTVTSAQKNPTAFYLCASGKLAPRTSGANVLTFGAGSRLTVL.

This clone was counted only a few times. The chain links TRBV18 to TRBJ2-3, with unresolved D. Germline loops: CDR1 KGHSH, CDR2 LQKENI. V lost 5 bases and J lost 2, with 8 bases in between. This CDR3 comprises 13 residues. CDR3 protein: CASSSYITDTQYF. As DNA, the CDR3 is TGTGCCAGCTCATCGTACATCACAGATACGCAGTATTTT.

This clone has just a few counts. This rearrangement joins TRBV6-6 to TRBJ2-7, with a tentative D call TRBD1 (5 bases). V lost 9 bases and J lost 6, with 18 bases in between. This CDR3 is built from 13 residues. Germline V CDR1 and CDR2: MNHNY, SVGAGI (reference sequence). The CDR3 nucleotides are TGTGCCAGTCCGAATGGGGCCCTCGGCGAGCAGTACTTC. Amino acids: CASPNGALGEQYF.

The genes are TRBV7-2 and TRBJ2-2; D gene ambiguous. Trimming cost V 2 bases and J 5 bases, with 12 bases left between them. CDR3 size: 15 residues. Germline V gene lookup returns CDR1 SGHTA and CDR2 FQGNSA. CDR3 region: CASSLLWSNTGELFF. Written as DNA, the CDR3 is TGTGCCAGCAGCTTATTGTGGTCTAATACCGGGGAGCTGTTTTTT.

V gene TRBV6-5 combines with J gene TRBJ2-7; 8 bases agree with TRBD1. Germline V gene data show CDR1 as MNHEY and CDR2 as SVGAGI. CDR3 length: 13 residues. J was trimmed by 4 bases and V by 6 bases; bases with no gene match: 5. The CDR3 bases are TGTGCCAGCAGACCGACAGGGGTGTACGAGCAGTACTTC. Its protein is CASRPTGVYEQYF.

This chain joins TRBV2 and TRBJ2-7; a weak D match, TRBD2 (6 bases). Germline CDR1 and CDR2: SNHLY and FYNNEI. This CDR3 comprises 12 residues. Trimming took 6 bases from V and 5 from J, leaving 11 bases between them. The CDR3 region is CASRDAGNEQYF. CDR3 bases: TGTGCCAGCAGGGACGCGGGGAACGAGCAGTACTTC. Based on the CDR3 plus reference TRBV2 and TRBJ2-7, the full variable domain is EPEVTQTPSHQVTQMGQEVILRCVPISNHLYFYWYRQILGQKVEFLVSFYNNEISEKSEIFDDQFSVERPDGSNFTLKIRSTKLEDSAMYFCASRDAGNEQYFGPGTRLTVT.

In this sample, this clone turned up many times. This rearrangement joins TRBV30 to TRBJ1-2, with a tentative D call TRBD1 (5 bases). The CDR3 totals 15 residues. Trimming stripped 3 bases from V and 3 bases from J, with 17 bases between. CDR1 GTSNPN and CDR2 SVGIG come from the germline V gene (reference sequence). CDR3 coding DNA: TGTGCCTGGAGCGATACCCCCTGGGGGGACTATGGCTACACCTTC. Translation: CAWSDTPWGDYGYTF.

Turning to this clone: Possible read error: a much larger clone is one base away. The sample has other DNA sequences that encode this CDR3 too. The rearrangement links TRBV7-9 to TRBJ2-7; TRBD1 or TRBD2 may be the D gene (5 bases each). This CDR3 has 13 residues. V lost 4 bases to trimming and J lost 3 bases, with 10 bases between them. Germline CDR1 is SEHNR and CDR2 is FQNEAQ (reference sequence). The CDR3 loop is CASSSGRIYEQYF. The CDR3 region has the DNA TGTGCCAGCAGCTCGGGACGGATCTACGAGCAGTACTTC.

This clone was recorded many times. The chain links TRBV4-2 to TRBJ2-3; TRBD2 matches at 12 bases. V dropped 3 bases and J dropped 0; count of bases not matched to a gene: 7. The CDR3 totals 18 residues. CDR1 and CDR2 from the germline V gene are LGHNA and YNFKEQ. CDR3 nucleotide sequence: TGTGCCAGCAGCCACGCTAGCGGGAGGGGATCTAGCACAGATACGCAGTATTTT. This encodes CASSHASGRGSSTDTQYF.

The rearrangement links TRBV14 to TRBJ2-6; TRBD1 or TRBD2 may be the D gene (5 bases each). Trimming stripped 4 bases from V and 0 bases from J, with 10 bases between. The germline CDR1 and CDR2 sequences are SGHDN and FVKESK. The CDR3 is made up of 16 amino acids. CDR3 DNA: TGTGCCAGCAGCCGACAGCGGTTCTCTGGGGCCAACGTCCTGACTTTC. The encoded protein is CASSRQRFSGANVLTF.

The DNA of the CDR3 is TGCGCCAGCAGATGGTCGGTACTGACAGATACGCAGTATTTT. Translating it yields CASRWSVLTDTQYF. J is TRBJ2-3 and V is TRBV5-1, with no clear D. This CDR3 region has 14 residues. Germline V gene sequence: CDR1 SGHRS, CDR2 YFSETQ. V was cut by 5 bases and J by 3 bases, with 13 bases left in between.

The V gene is TRBV13, the J gene TRBJ2-7, with D perhaps TRBD1 or TRBD2 (5 bases each). This CDR3 has 14 amino acids. Germline CDR1 and CDR2: PRHDT and FYEKMQ (reference sequence). V was cut by 5 bases and J by 3 bases, with 14 bases left in between. Written as DNA, the CDR3 is TGTGCCAGCAGCGCGACACCTGGGGGCTACGAGCAGTACTTC. Protein sequence: CASSATPGGYEQYF.

This chain joins TRBV7-2 and TRBJ2-3, with D perhaps TRBD1 (6 bases). The CDR3 loop spans 16 amino acids. Trimming shortened V by 1 base and J by 2 bases, and 13 bases separated the two germline ends. Germline CDR1 SGHTA, CDR2 FQGNSA. CDR3 amino acids: CASSLVPRTDTDTQYF. CDR3 nucleotides: TGTGCCAGCAGCTTAGTCCCCCGGACAGACACAGATACGCAGTATTTT.

This clone turned up a few times. V usage is TRBV29-1 and J usage is TRBJ2-1, with 9 bases aligning to TRBD2. Losses at the gene ends were 5 bases for V and 1 base for J; bases not matched to a gene: 9. Per germline, CDR1 SQVTM and CDR2 ANQGSEA. The CDR3 loop spans 16 amino acids. The CDR3 DNA follows: TGCAGCGTTCTCTTGGGTAGCGGGGGATCCTACAATGAGCAGTTCTTC. The encoded protein is CSVLLGSGGSYNEQFF.